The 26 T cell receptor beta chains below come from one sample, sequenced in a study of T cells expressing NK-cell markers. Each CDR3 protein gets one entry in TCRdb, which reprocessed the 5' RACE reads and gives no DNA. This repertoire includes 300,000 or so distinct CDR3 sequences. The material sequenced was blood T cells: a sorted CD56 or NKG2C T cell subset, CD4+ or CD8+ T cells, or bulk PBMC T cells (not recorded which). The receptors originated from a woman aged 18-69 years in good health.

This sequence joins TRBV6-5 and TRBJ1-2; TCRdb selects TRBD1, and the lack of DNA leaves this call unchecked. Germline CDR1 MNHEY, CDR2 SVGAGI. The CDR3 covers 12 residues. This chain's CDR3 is CASSRRARGYTF.

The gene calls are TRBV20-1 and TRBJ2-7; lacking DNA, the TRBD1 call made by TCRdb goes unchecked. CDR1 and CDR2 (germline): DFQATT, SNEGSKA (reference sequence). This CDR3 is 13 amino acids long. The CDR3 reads CSARAGGSYEQYF.

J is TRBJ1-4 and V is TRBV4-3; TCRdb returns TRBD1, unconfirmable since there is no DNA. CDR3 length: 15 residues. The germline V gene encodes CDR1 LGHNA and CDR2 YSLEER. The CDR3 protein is CASSQETGTYEKLFF.

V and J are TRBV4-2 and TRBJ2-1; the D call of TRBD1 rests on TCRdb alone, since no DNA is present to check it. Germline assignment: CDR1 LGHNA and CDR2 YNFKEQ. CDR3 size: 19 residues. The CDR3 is CASSPRRKWGSQGANEQFF.

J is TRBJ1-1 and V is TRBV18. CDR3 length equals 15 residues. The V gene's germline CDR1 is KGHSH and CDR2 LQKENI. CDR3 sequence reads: CASSPRATMNTEAFF. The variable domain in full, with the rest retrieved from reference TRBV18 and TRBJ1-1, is NAGVMQNPRHLVRRRGQEARLRCSPMKGHSHVYWYRQLPEEGLKFMVYLQKENIIDESGMPKERFSAEFPKEGPSILRIQQVVRGDSAAYFCASSPRATMNTEAFFGQGTRLTVV.

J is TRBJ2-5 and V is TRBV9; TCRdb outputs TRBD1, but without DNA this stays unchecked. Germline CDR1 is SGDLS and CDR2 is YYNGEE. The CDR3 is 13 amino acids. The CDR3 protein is CASSGGLQETQYF.

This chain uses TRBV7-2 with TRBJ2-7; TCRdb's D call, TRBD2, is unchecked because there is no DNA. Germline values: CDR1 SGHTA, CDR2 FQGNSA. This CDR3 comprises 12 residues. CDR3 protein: CASSRAHYEQYF. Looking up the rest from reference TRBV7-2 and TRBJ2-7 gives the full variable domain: GAGVSQSPSNKVTEKGKDVELRCDPISGHTALYWYRQSLGQGLEFLIYFQGNSAPDKSGLPSDRFSAERTGGSVSTLTIQRTQQEDSAVYLCASSRAHYEQYFGPGTRLTVT.

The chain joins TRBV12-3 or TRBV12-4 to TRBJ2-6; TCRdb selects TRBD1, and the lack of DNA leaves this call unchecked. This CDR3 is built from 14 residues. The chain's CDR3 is CASSPRHGANVLTF.

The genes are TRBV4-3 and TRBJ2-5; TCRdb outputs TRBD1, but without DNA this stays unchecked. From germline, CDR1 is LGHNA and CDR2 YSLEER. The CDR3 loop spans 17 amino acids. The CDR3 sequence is CASSQGRGPEYQETQYF.

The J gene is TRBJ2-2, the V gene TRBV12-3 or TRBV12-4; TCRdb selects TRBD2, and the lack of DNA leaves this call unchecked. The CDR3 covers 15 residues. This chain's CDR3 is CASSPPGTNTGELFF.

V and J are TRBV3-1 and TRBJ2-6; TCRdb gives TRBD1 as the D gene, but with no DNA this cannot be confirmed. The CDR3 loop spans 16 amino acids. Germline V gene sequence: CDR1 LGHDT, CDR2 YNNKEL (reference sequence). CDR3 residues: CASSQTGGTGANVLTF.

CDR3 residues: CASSQSFGQGTNQPQHF. This sequence joins TRBV4-3 and TRBJ1-5; TCRdb's D call, TRBD1, is unchecked because there is no DNA. Per germline, CDR1 LGHNA and CDR2 YSLEER. The length of the CDR3 is 17 residues.

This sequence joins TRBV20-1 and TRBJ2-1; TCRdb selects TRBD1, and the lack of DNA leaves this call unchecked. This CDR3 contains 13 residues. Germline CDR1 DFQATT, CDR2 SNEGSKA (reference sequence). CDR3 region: CSARLGGVGEQFF.

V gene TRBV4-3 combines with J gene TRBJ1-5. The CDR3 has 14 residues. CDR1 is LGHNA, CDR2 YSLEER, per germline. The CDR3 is CASSQTGRERPQHF.

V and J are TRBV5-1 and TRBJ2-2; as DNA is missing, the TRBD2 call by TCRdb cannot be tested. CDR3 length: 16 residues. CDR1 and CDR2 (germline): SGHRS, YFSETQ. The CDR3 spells CASSLAGGTARGELFF.

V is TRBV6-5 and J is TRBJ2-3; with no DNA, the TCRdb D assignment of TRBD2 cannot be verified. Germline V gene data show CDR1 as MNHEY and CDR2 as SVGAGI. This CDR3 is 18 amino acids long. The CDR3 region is CASSSRLAGTQRTDTQYF.

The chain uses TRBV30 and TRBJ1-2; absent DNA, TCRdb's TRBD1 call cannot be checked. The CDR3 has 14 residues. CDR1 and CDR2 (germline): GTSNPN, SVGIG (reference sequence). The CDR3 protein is CASRGRGPAYGYTF.

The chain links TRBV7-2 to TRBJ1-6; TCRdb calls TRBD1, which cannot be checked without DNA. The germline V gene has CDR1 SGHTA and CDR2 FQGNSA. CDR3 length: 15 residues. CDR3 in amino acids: CASSLEQGYNSPLHF.

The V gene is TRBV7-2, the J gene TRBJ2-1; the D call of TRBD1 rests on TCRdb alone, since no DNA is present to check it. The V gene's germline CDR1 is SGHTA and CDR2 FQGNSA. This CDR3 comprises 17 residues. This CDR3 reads CASSSPGRDRVYNEQFF.

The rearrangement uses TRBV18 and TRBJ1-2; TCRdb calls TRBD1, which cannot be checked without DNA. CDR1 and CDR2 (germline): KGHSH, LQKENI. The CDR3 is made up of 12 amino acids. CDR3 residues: CASTGSGASYTF.

This CDR3 is CASSFGQQTDTQYF. J is TRBJ2-3 and V is TRBV5-5; the D call from TCRdb, TRBD1, cannot be confirmed without DNA. The CDR3 has 14 residues. Looked up from germline, CDR1 is SGHKS and CDR2 is YYEKEE (reference sequence).

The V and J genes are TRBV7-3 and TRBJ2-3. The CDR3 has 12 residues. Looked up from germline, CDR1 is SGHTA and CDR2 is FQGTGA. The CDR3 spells CASSLTSATQYF.

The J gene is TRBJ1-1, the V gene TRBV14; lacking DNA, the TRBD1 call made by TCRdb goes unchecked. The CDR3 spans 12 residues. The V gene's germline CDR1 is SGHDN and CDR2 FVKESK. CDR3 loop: CASGRPNTEAFF.

The CDR3 sequence: CASSPNADTQYF. V gene TRBV18 combines with J gene TRBJ2-3. CDR3 size: 12 residues. Per the germline V gene, CDR1 is KGHSH and CDR2 is LQKENI. Complete variable domain (other parts from reference TRBV18 and TRBJ2-3): NAGVMQNPRHLVRRRGQEARLRCSPMKGHSHVYWYRQLPEEGLKFMVYLQKENIIDESGMPKERFSAEFPKEGPSILRIQQVVRGDSAAYFCASSPNADTQYFGPGTRLTVL.

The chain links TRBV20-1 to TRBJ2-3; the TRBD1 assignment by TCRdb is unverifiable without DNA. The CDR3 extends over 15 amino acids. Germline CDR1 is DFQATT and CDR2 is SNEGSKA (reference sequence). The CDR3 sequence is CTLGTGGVIADTQYF.

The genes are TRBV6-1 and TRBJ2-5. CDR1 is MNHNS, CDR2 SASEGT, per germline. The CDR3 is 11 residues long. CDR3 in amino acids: CASSEQETQYF.